The 2 T cell receptor beta chains in this list originate from one sample, sequenced in a study of shared clonotypes between healthy human individuals (dated by TCRdb to the early 2020s). For the CD8 naive samples, CD45RO-negative cells were positively selected for CCR7, yielding a CD45RA+CCR7+ population from which TemRA cells were excluded. The protocol used for the library was the immunoSEQ multiplex PCR assay. The immuneACCESS repertoire file appears here via TCRdb, limited to in-frame rearrangements. These files lack a portion of the clones; in checked studies, under half of the deficit traces to unresolved V genes, and the cause of the others is not known. The sample includes about 600,000 clones, with 95% to 98% observed a single time. The ten largest account for approximately 0.33% of the sample. Sequenced input: naive CD8+ T cells sorted from blood. The intended sense of this specimen's cell subset or site label: CD45RA+CCR7+. The source is a man aged 25-45 years in good health.

The chain has TRBV6-5 and TRBJ1-5; D remains ambiguous. Germline values: CDR1 MNHEY, CDR2 SVGAGI. The V gene lost 0 bases and the J gene lost 4 bases, with 7 bases spanning the gap. The CDR3 runs 14 residues. CDR3 DNA sequence: TGTGCCAGCAGTTACTCGACCAGAAATCAGCCCCAGCATTTT. This encodes CASSYSTRNQPQHF.

The J gene is TRBJ2-1, the V gene TRBV6-1; D perhaps matches TRBD2 (5 bases). The CDR3 spans 11 residues. Germline values: CDR1 MNHNS, CDR2 SASEGT. Trimming took off 7 bases at V and 9 bases at J, with 10 bases between the two ends. The CDR3 DNA reads as TGTGCCAGCAACCAGGACTCTGAGCAGTTCTTC. Encoded protein: CASNQDSEQFF.